Presented here are 13 T cell receptor beta chains from one specimen sequenced in a study of T-cell reconstitution after alpha-beta-depleted transplantation in children. For TCRbeta, the library was prepared with unique molecular identifiers. TCRdb recomputed calls from the PCR reads with MiXCR, one row per CDR3 protein. The table has about 400,000 distinct CDR3 sequences, 13% seen once; the top ten hold approximately 4.3%. Sample: PBMCs, taken from the stem cell graft. The receptors derive from a human donor who donated a stem cell graft to a child with Fanconi anemia.

This clonotype was recorded a few times. V gene TRBV9 combines with J gene TRBJ1-1; possible D gene TRBD1, 6 bases. Germline V gene data show CDR1 as SGDLS and CDR2 as YYNGEE. CDR3 length: 14 amino acids. The V end was cut by 5 bases, the J end by 8 bases, with 19 bases between. The CDR3 DNA follows: TGTGCCAGCAGTCGTGCAGGGGCTAGAGCAGAAGCTTTCTTT. Amino acids: CASSRAGARAEAFF.

This clonotype was recorded at least ten times. The chain links TRBV27 to TRBJ1-1, with D possibly being TRBD1 (5 bases). V was trimmed by 6 bases and J by 4 bases, leaving 12 bases between them. The CDR3 has 13 residues. Per germline, CDR1 MNHEY and CDR2 SMNVEV (reference sequence). The CDR3 here is CASSLWRGTEAFF. The CDR3 coding sequence is TGTGCCAGCAGCCTATGGAGGGGCACTGAAGCTTTCTTT.

This clonotype showed up many times. J is TRBJ2-1 and V is TRBV7-9; TRBD1 agrees at 7 bases. The trim removed 5 bases at V and 5 bases at J, leaving 9 bases unmatched. The CDR3 loop spans 15 amino acids. Germline lookup yields CDR1 SEHNR and CDR2 FQNEAQ (reference sequence). CDR3 residues: CASSPPGQYNNEQFF. For the CDR3, the DNA is TGTGCCAGCAGCCCACCGGGACAGTATAACAATGAGCAGTTCTTC.

The rearrangement links TRBV3-1 to TRBJ2-3; 9 nucleotides line up with TRBD1. Looked up from germline, CDR1 is LGHDT and CDR2 is YNNKEL (reference sequence). CDR3 length equals 16 residues. J gave up 3 bases and V 3 bases, and 7 bases lay outside the gene matches. CDR3 nucleotide sequence: TGTGCCAGCAGCCACGTTCCGGGACAGGGAACAGATACGCAGTATTTT. Translating it yields CASSHVPGQGTDTQYF.

The CDR3 here is CASSLRQGVPANTEAFF. The CDR3 DNA reads as TGTGCCAGCAGCCTACGACAGGGAGTACCCGCGAACACTGAAGCTTTCTTT. The gene calls are TRBV5-5 and TRBJ1-1; TRBD1 agrees at 7 bases. V dropped 4 bases and J dropped 1; count of bases not matched to a gene: 13. Germline CDR1 reads SGHKS; CDR2 reads YYEKEE (reference sequence). This CDR3 has 17 residues.

This chain links TRBV7-2 with TRBJ1-1; D is unclear. The CDR3 is 14 residues long. Germline CDR1 SGHTA, CDR2 FQGNSA. With 4 bases removed from V and 1 base from J, the gap between germline ends came to 10 bases. CDR3 in DNA: TGTGCCAGCAGCTCGAGACTGTCGAACACTGAAGCTTTCTTT. Its protein product is CASSSRLSNTEAFF.

This clonotype came up many times. The rearrangement links TRBV20-1 to TRBJ2-2; D not resolved. V lost 0 bases and J 0 bases, leaving 11 bases between the germline ends. This CDR3 is 16 amino acids long. Germline V gene data show CDR1 as DFQATT and CDR2 as SNEGSKA (reference sequence). CDR3 nucleotides: TGCAGTGCTAGAGATCGGCTATCCTCGAACACCGGGGAGCTGTTTTTT. Amino acid sequence: CSARDRLSSNTGELFF.

This clonotype was found a few times. The rearrangement uses TRBV7-9 and TRBJ1-1, with no clear D. CDR3 size: 13 residues. The V gene's germline CDR1 is SEHNR and CDR2 FQNEAQ (reference sequence). V lost 1 base and J lost 11, with 14 bases in between. CDR3 loop: CASSLGSGEEAFF. In DNA form, the CDR3 reads TGTGCCAGCAGCTTAGGGTCGGGTGAGGAGGCTTTCTTT.

This sequence joins TRBV6-5 and TRBJ2-1; 9 nucleotides align to TRBD1. The CDR3 loop spans 16 amino acids. J lost 2 bases, V lost 8 bases, and 10 bases had no gene match. CDR1 and CDR2 (germline): MNHEY, SVGAGI. The CDR3 loop reads CASGSRDRVAYNEQFF. For the CDR3, the DNA is TGTGCCAGCGGGAGTAGGGACAGGGTGGCCTACAATGAGCAGTTCTTC.

The chain carries TRBV7-6 and TRBJ2-3; 9 bases align to TRBD2. Germline V lookup: CDR1 SGHVS, CDR2 FNYEAQ. The CDR3 spans 16 residues. Losses at the gene ends were 5 bases for V and 2 bases for J; bases not matched to a gene: 8. This CDR3 reads CASSRSSGGVTDTQYF. As DNA, the CDR3 is TGTGCCAGCAGCCGAAGTAGCGGGGGAGTCACAGATACGCAGTATTTT.

This clonotype was seen a handful of times. The V call is TRBV3-1, the J call TRBJ2-1, with 7 bases lining up with TRBD2. Germline CDR1 reads LGHDT; CDR2 reads YNNKEL (reference sequence). Germline trimming cut 4 bases from V and 1 base from J; bases unmatched to any gene: 1. The CDR3 totals 14 residues. The CDR3 DNA reads as TGTGCCAGCAGCCGACTAGCTTCCTACAATGAGCAGTTCTTC. Amino acids: CASSRLASYNEQFF.

J is TRBJ1-1 and V is TRBV6-5; no clear D gene. This CDR3 has 14 amino acids. Trimming cost V 2 bases and J 3 bases, with 10 bases left between them. Germline V gene lookup returns CDR1 MNHEY and CDR2 SVGAGI. The DNA for the CDR3 is TGTGCCAGCAGTTACAGCTGGAGGGACACTGAAGCTTTCTTT. Protein sequence: CASSYSWRDTEAFF.

This clonotype was seen many times. This sequence joins TRBV6-1 and TRBJ2-2; D may be TRBD1 (5 bases). The V end lost 7 bases, the J end lost 4 bases, and 10 bases lay between the germline ends. The CDR3 runs 13 residues. The germline V gene encodes CDR1 MNHNS and CDR2 SASEGT. The CDR3 DNA is TGTGCCAGCAACCCAGGGATCACCGGGGAGCTGTTTTTT. Protein product: CASNPGITGELFF.